This is a list of T cell receptor beta chains from one sample in a study of blood T cell repertoires in COVID-19. Here immunoSEQ multiplex PCR was the method, and the copy in TCRdb shows in-frame clones only, minus some. Of 350,000 to 400,000 clones detected, about 90% appear once; the ten largest clones hold 1.5% to 2%. Sequenced material: PBMCs or T cells enriched from blood (not recorded which). The receptors here all came from a young woman who had recovered from COVID-19. Each CDR3 is given with its conserved first and last residue. The order of the fields is V gene, D gene, J gene, clone size, CDR3 DNA, CDR3 protein. The D gene is left open where the match is weak. Only part of the rows carry a size: once, few, many, or a class if the clone is expanded.

TRBV7-9	TRBD2	TRBJ2-1	NA	TGTGCCAGCAGCTTTACTAGCGGGGGGGAAAATGAGCAGTTCTTC	CASSFTSGGENEQFF
TRBV6-5	TRBD1	TRBJ1-1	NA	TGTGCCAGCAGTCGGACAGGGTCTGGTGAAGCTTTCTTT	CASSRTGSGEAFF
TRBV9	NA	TRBJ2-3	NA	TGTGCCAGCAGCGTAGGAGGGGATACGCAGTATTTT	CASSVGGDTQYF
TRBV27	NA	TRBJ1-1	NA	TGTGCCAGCAGTTTTAGTGGGGCTGGCACTGAAGCTTTCTTT	CASSFSGAGTEAFF
TRBV25-1	NA	TRBJ1-1	once	TGTGCCAGCAGTGAATATTTCCGGACAGAGATGCTTTACACTGAAGCTTTCTTT	CASSEYFRTEMLYTEAFF
TRBV20-1	NA	TRBJ1-2	NA	TGCAGTGCTAGACAGGGTGGCTACACCTTC	CSARQGGYTF
TRBV24-1	TRBD1	TRBJ2-7	NA	TGTGCCACCAGGGACAGGGCGACGGGGGAGCAGTACTTC	CATRDRATGEQYF
TRBV28	TRBD2	TRBJ2-3	NA	TGTGCCAGCAGTTTATTCTCTAGCGGGAGAACAGATACGCAGTATTTT	CASSLFSSGRTDTQYF
TRBV12-5	TRBD1	TRBJ2-3	NA	TGTGCTAGTGGTATCAACACCGGGACAGCGACGCCCGATACGCAGTATTTT	CASGINTGTATPDTQYF
TRBV18	NA	TRBJ1-4	NA	TGTGCCAGCTCAGGCCTCGGGGGGGCGTATCGTGAAAAACTGTTTTTT	CASSGLGGAYREKLFF
TRBV11-3	TRBD2	TRBJ2-1	NA	TGTGCCAGCAGCTTAGGGGGACTAGCGGGTTACAATGAGCAGTTCTTC	CASSLGGLAGYNEQFF
TRBV11-2	NA	TRBJ1-3	NA	TGTGCCAGCAGCTCCCGGGGGGCAGGGGACACCATATATTTT	CASSSRGAGDTIYF
TRBV21-1	NA	TRBJ1-1	NA	TGTGCCAGCAGCAAAGTCCGTCCAGGGGCTTTCTTT	CASSKVRPGAFF
TRBV19	TRBD1	TRBJ2-7	NA	TGTGCCACACAGGGACAGGGAAGAAACGAGCAGTACTTC	CATQGQGRNEQYF
TRBV28	TRBD1	TRBJ1-5	NA	TGTGCCAGCAGCTATAAACAGGGGAGCAATCAGCCCCAGCATTTT	CASSYKQGSNQPQHF
TRBV18	TRBD2	TRBJ2-5	NA	TGTGCCAGCTCACCTCGGGGGGAAGAGACCCAGTACTTC	CASSPRGEETQYF
TRBV5-5	NA	TRBJ1-1	NA	TGTGCCAGCAGCGTGCCAGGGTACGCTGAAGCTTTCTTT	CASSVPGYAEAFF
TRBV2	NA	TRBJ1-2	once	TGTGCCAGCAGTGGGCAGGGGACATTCGGCTACACCTTC	CASSGQGTFGYTF
TRBV14	NA	TRBJ2-5	NA	TGTGCCAGCAGCCACAGGGTAAAACAAGAGACCCAGTACTTC	CASSHRVKQETQYF
TRBV21-1	NA	TRBJ1-1	NA	TGTGCCAGCAGCACCCCTCCAAGGGGCGCCGGCCACACTGAAGCTTTCTTT	CASSTPPRGAGHTEAFF
TRBV11-2	TRBD1	TRBJ1-2	NA	TGTGCCAGCAGCTTTGGGACAGGGTATGGCTACACCTTC	CASSFGTGYGYTF
TRBV9	TRBD1	TRBJ2-7	NA	TGTGCCAGCAGCAAAGGACAGGGGCTCTCTTACGAGCAGTACTTC	CASSKGQGLSYEQYF
TRBV9	NA	TRBJ1-4	NA	TGTGCCAGCAGCCTTTCCCGGGACTCCGGCAATGAAAAACTGTTTTTT	CASSLSRDSGNEKLFF
TRBV7-9	NA	TRBJ1-4	NA	TGTGCCAGCAGCAGCTGGGAAAAACTGTTTTTT	CASSSWEKLFF
TRBV4-1	NA	TRBJ1-4	NA	TGCGCCAGCAGCCAAGGACGGGATGAAAAACTGTTTTTT	CASSQGRDEKLFF
TRBV18	TRBD1	TRBJ1-5	NA	TGTGCCAGCTCACCAAAGTCGACAGGGCACGATTATAGCAATCAGCCCCAGCATTTT	CASSPKSTGHDYSNQPQHF
TRBV19	NA	TRBJ2-7	NA	TGTGCCAGTAGTATTGCCAGCGGTAGGGCCTACGAGCAGTACTTC	CASSIASGRAYEQYF
TRBV19	NA	TRBJ1-3	once	TGTGCCAGTAGTATACCCGACAACCACTCTGGAAACACCATATATTTT	CASSIPDNHSGNTIYF
TRBV10-2	TRBD1	TRBJ2-5	NA	TGCGCCAGCAGCTGGACAGGGCGTCCCCAAGAGACCCAGTACTTC	CASSWTGRPQETQYF
TRBV27	NA	TRBJ1-6	NA	TGTGCCAGCAGTTTAACGCAGGGTCCCTCACCCCTCCACTTT	CASSLTQGPSPLHF
TRBV6-5	TRBD1	TRBJ1-1	NA	TGTGCCAGCAAAAGGGGGCGCGAGACTGAAGCTTTCTTT	CASKRGRETEAFF
TRBV13	NA	TRBJ1-1	NA	TGTGCCAGTCAATCGAACACTGAAGCTTTCTTT	CASQSNTEAFF
TRBV28	TRBD2	TRBJ2-3	NA	TGTGCCAGCAGTTTCTCCCCCCGGACTAGCGGGAGTACGTCGAGAGATACGCAGTATTTT	CASSFSPRTSGSTSRDTQYF
TRBV12-3/TRBV12-4	NA	TRBJ2-1	NA	TGTGCCAGCAGTTGGGCTATAGGTAATGAGCAGTTCTTC	CASSWAIGNEQFF
TRBV5-1	NA	TRBJ1-2	NA	TGCGCCAGCAGCTTGGCCACAGTGGACTATGGCTACACCTTC	CASSLATVDYGYTF
TRBV7-9	NA	TRBJ2-7	NA	TGTGCCAGCAGCAGTGACAGGTCGTTCTCCTACGAGCAGTACTTC	CASSSDRSFSYEQYF
TRBV12-3/TRBV12-4	NA	TRBJ1-2	few	TGTGCCAGCAGTTTGTTTCCGAACTATGGCTACACCTTC	CASSLFPNYGYTF
TRBV29-1	NA	TRBJ2-3	NA	TGCAGCGTTGGCAGGGGAGACACAGATACGCAGTATTTT	CSVGRGDTDTQYF
TRBV6-5	NA	TRBJ1-2	NA	TGTGCCAGCTCGCAAGCGATTAAAAACTATGGCTACACCTTC	CASSQAIKNYGYTF
TRBV19	NA	TRBJ1-3	NA	TGTGCCAGTAGTATTGAAGGGAGGAACACCATATATTTT	CASSIEGRNTIYF
TRBV7-3	TRBD1	TRBJ1-2	NA	TGTGCCAGCAGCTCGGTGACAGGGGACGGCTACACCTTC	CASSSVTGDGYTF
TRBV6-5	NA	TRBJ1-2	once	TGTGCCAGCAGCTCCCTTGCGCGAGGTGGCTACACCTTC	CASSSLARGGYTF
TRBV25-1	NA	TRBJ2-5	NA	TGTGCCAGCAGTGATGTAGTGGCGGGACGGTGGGAGACCCAGTACTTC	CASSDVVAGRWETQYF
TRBV11-1	NA	TRBJ2-7	NA	TGTGCCAGCAGCCGACCACTAAGACAGGACGAGCAGTACTTC	CASSRPLRQDEQYF
TRBV7-9	NA	TRBJ2-7	NA	TGTGCCAGCACTACCCCGGCGGACTACGAGCAGTACTTC	CASTTPADYEQYF
TRBV7-9	NA	TRBJ2-3	few	TGTGCCAGCAGCACCCTTGGGGCTAGCACAGATACGCAGTATTTT	CASSTLGASTDTQYF
TRBV30	TRBD1	TRBJ1-1	NA	TGTGCCTGGGACAGGGGGCGGTTGGACACTGAAGCTTTCTTT	CAWDRGRLDTEAFF
TRBV28	NA	TRBJ2-1	NA	TGTGCCAGCAGTACCTCAGGGTCATACAATGAGCAGTTCTTC	CASSTSGSYNEQFF
TRBV10-3	TRBD1	TRBJ1-1	NA	TGTGCCAGCATCCCGGGACAGGGACGGACTGAAGCTTTCTTT	CASIPGQGRTEAFF
TRBV6-2/TRBV6-3	TRBD2	TRBJ2-2	NA	TGTGCCAGCAGCCAGAGTCAGGCGGGAGGGATAAACACCGGGGAGCTGTTTTTT	CASSQSQAGGINTGELFF
TRBV30	NA	TRBJ2-2	NA	TGTGCCTGGACCCCCGGGGCGAACACCGGGGAGCTGTTTTTT	CAWTPGANTGELFF
TRBV7-9	NA	TRBJ2-3	few	TGTGCCAGCAGCCCACACGTATTTCAGGGTAAAAGTACGCAGTATTTT	CASSPHVFQGKSTQYF
TRBV2	NA	TRBJ1-5	NA	TGTGCCAGCAGTGAGTTCCCGGGACAAAATAGCAATCAGCCCCAGCATTTT	CASSEFPGQNSNQPQHF
TRBV13	TRBD2	TRBJ2-5	NA	TGTGCCAGCAGCTTGCTAGCGGGAGATGAGACCCAGTACTTC	CASSLLAGDETQYF
TRBV24-1	TRBD2	TRBJ2-7	NA	TGTGCCACCAGTGATTCCACTAGCGGGAGTAATTACGAGCAGTACTTC	CATSDSTSGSNYEQYF
TRBV27	TRBD2	TRBJ2-7	NA	TGTGCCAGCAGTTCCCTAGCGGGAGTACACTCCTACGAGCAGTACTTC	CASSSLAGVHSYEQYF
TRBV12-2	NA	TRBJ2-3	NA	TGTGCAAGTCGCCCACCGGGACCCACGCCGGGACTAGCGGGAGGGAGATCCACAGATACGCAGTATTTT	CASRPPGPTPGLAGGRSTDTQYF
TRBV9	NA	TRBJ1-6	few	TGTGCCAGCAGCGTATCCCCCCGGACAGAGACTTCACCCCTCCACTTT	CASSVSPRTETSPLHF
TRBV19	TRBD1	TRBJ1-2	NA	TGTGCCAGTAGGCATCCTGACAGGGGTTCCTATGGCTACACCTTC	CASRHPDRGSYGYTF
TRBV7-9	TRBD2	TRBJ2-3	NA	TGTGCCAGCAGCTTAGGGCGACTAGCTTGGGAAACAGATACGCAGTATTTT	CASSLGRLAWETDTQYF